The 27 T cell receptor beta chains in this list originate from one sample, sequenced in a study of response to subunit inactivated influenza vaccine. A single record per CDR3 protein comes from TCRdb applying MiXCR to the RT-PCR reads. Here the sample spans more than 700,000 distinct CDR3 sequences, about 20% being singletons. This specimen consisted of PBMCs from blood, obtained roughly 5 days after vaccination. Every receptor here comes from a man aged 45-65 years who received an inactivated influenza vaccine.

Only a few counts were recorded for this clonotype. V usage is TRBV4-3 and J usage is TRBJ2-1, with 11 bases that match TRBD2. Germline V CDR1 and CDR2: LGHNA, YSLEER. The CDR3 loop spans 14 amino acids. After removal of 0 bases from V and 12 bases from J, the junction contained 4 bases not matched to a gene. CDR3 loop: CASSQDRLAGMQFF. CDR3 coding DNA: TGCGCCAGCAGCCAAGATAGACTAGCGGGAATGCAGTTCTTC.

This clonotype was seen repeatedly, ten times or more. The chain is built from TRBV11-2 and TRBJ2-1; unclear D gene. Trimming cost V 0 bases and J 3 bases, with 12 bases left between them. The CDR3 spans 16 residues. Germline loops: CDR1 SGHAT, CDR2 FQNNGV. The CDR3 region has the DNA TGTGCCAGCAGCTTAGATCTAGGGAACTTCTACAATGAGCAGTTCTTC. Its translation is CASSLDLGNFYNEQFF.

J is TRBJ2-7 and V is TRBV10-3; 9 nucleotides line up with TRBD1. This CDR3 is built from 13 residues. The V gene's germline CDR1 is ENHRY and CDR2 SYGVKD. J gave up 0 bases and V 10 bases, and 4 bases lay outside the gene matches. The CDR3 loop reads CATGTGTSYEQYF. CDR3 nucleotide sequence: TGTGCCACTGGGACAGGGACCTCCTACGAGCAGTACTTC.

This rearrangement joins TRBV6-2 or TRBV6-3 to TRBJ2-3; TRBD2 aligns across 12 bases. V dropped 6 bases and J dropped 5; count of bases not matched to a gene: 9. The CDR3 runs 16 residues. CDR1 is MNHEY, CDR2 SVGEGT, per germline. Here the CDR3 DNA reads TGTGCCAGCAGACCAAGACTAGCGGGGGCGAAAGATACGCAGTATTTT. Amino acid sequence: CASRPRLAGAKDTQYF.

The rearrangement joins TRBV9 to TRBJ2-7; D could derive from TRBD1 or TRBD2 (6 bases each). This CDR3 is built from 15 residues. V gave up 3 bases and J gave up 5 bases, with 18 bases separating them. CDR1 and CDR2 (germline): SGDLS, YYNGEE. CDR3 DNA: TGTGCCAGCAGCGCGTTGGGGGGCAAAGGAGACGAGCAGTACTTC. Translating it yields CASSALGGKGDEQYF.

The chain recombines TRBV7-9 with TRBJ2-3; TRBD2 agrees at 8 bases. Looked up from germline, CDR1 is SEHNR and CDR2 is FQNEAQ (reference sequence). The trim removed 5 bases at V and 3 bases at J, leaving 13 bases unmatched. The CDR3 has 17 residues. CDR3 region: CASSPQRAGGRTDTQYF. In DNA form, the CDR3 reads TGTGCCAGCAGCCCCCAAAGGGCGGGAGGACGGACAGATACGCAGTATTTT.

This clonotype was detected only a few times. V usage is TRBV6-5 and J usage is TRBJ2-5; 8 positions match TRBD2. The CDR3 covers 15 residues. Germline V CDR1 and CDR2: MNHEY, SVGAGI. V was clipped by 2 bases and J by 2 bases; unmatched bases: 4. The CDR3 nucleotides read TGTGCCAGCAGTTACGGGGCGGGAGGACAAGAGACCCAGTACTTC. Amino acid sequence: CASSYGAGGQETQYF.

This sequence joins TRBV6-1 and TRBJ1-6; D might be TRBD1 (6 bases). Germline V lookup: CDR1 MNHNS, CDR2 SASEGT. The CDR3 consists of 15 residues. Trimming pared 6 bases from V and 9 bases from J, leaving 18 bases between. CDR3 amino acids: CASRQLQGPSSPLHF. The DNA of the CDR3 is TGTGCCAGCAGACAATTACAGGGTCCAAGTTCACCCCTCCACTTT.

This chain joins TRBV11-1 and TRBJ2-5; 12 bases fit TRBD2. Germline V gives CDR1 SGHAT, CDR2 FQDESV (reference sequence). The CDR3 extends over 19 amino acids. The V segment lost 2 bases and the J segment 5 bases; nucleotides outside the gene matches: 15. The CDR3 bases are TGTGCCAGCAGCTTATCCCCTAGCGGGGGGGCCATTATTTGGGAGACCCAGTACTTC. Translation: CASSLSPSGGAIIWETQYF.

This clonotype is a singleton in its sample. The chain has TRBV20-1 and TRBJ2-7, with 7 bases fitting TRBD1. CDR1 and CDR2 from the germline V gene are DFQATT and SNEGSKA (reference sequence). The CDR3 contains 13 residues. V dropped 2 bases and J dropped 3; count of bases not matched to a gene: 4. The DNA for the CDR3 is TGCAGTGCTAGAACGAGGGACAGCTACGAGCAGTACTTC. It translates to CSARTRDSYEQYF.

This clonotype was seen at least ten times. This chain joins TRBV9 and TRBJ1-2; 9 bases align to TRBD1. The CDR3 has 14 amino acids. V dropped 4 bases and J dropped 8; count of bases not matched to a gene: 9. Germline V gene data show CDR1 as SGDLS and CDR2 as YYNGEE. Here the CDR3 DNA reads TGTGCCAGCAGCATGCTACAGGGGGCTCAAGGCTACACCTTC. Residues: CASSMLQGAQGYTF.

The J gene is TRBJ2-1, the V gene TRBV28; 11 nucleotides agree with TRBD2. The germline CDR1 and CDR2 sequences are MDHEN and SYDVKM. V gave up 3 bases and J gave up 7 bases; unmatched junction bases: 8. The CDR3 length is 16 residues. CDR3 nucleotides: TGTGCCAGCAGTTTTATGCTAGCGGGAGGCCGGAATGAGCAGTTCTTC. The encoded protein is CASSFMLAGGRNEQFF.

This clonotype has just a few counts. The chain combines TRBV29-1 with TRBJ2-2, with 8 bases identical to TRBD1. Germline trimming cut 3 bases from V and 2 bases from J; bases unmatched to any gene: 5. There are 15 residues in the CDR3. From germline, CDR1 is SQVTM and CDR2 ANQGSEA. This chain's CDR3 is CSVEDRAANTGELFF. CDR3 DNA: TGCAGCGTTGAGGACAGGGCGGCCAACACCGGGGAGCTGTTTTTT.

This clonotype showed up just a few times. The J gene is TRBJ1-5, the V gene TRBV5-1; D remains unclear. Per germline, CDR1 SGHRS and CDR2 YFSETQ. The CDR3 has 15 residues. The V and J ends lost 3 bases and 1 base respectively, with 11 bases between them. CDR3 in amino acids: CASSYGPESNQPQHF. The CDR3, as DNA: TGCGCCAGCAGCTACGGACCGGAGAGCAATCAGCCCCAGCATTTT.

The chain uses TRBV12-3 or TRBV12-4 and TRBJ2-7; no firm D call. The ends were cut back, 4 bases at V and 4 bases at J, with 14 bases in the middle. The CDR3 has 14 residues. The CDR3 loop reads CASSSWIDKYEQYF. CDR3 DNA sequence: TGTGCCAGCAGTTCCTGGATAGACAAGTACGAGCAGTACTTC.

There are many counts of this clonotype. The chain carries TRBV12-3 or TRBV12-4 and TRBJ1-1; no clear D. Trimming shortened V by 4 bases and J by 4 bases, and 16 bases separated the two germline ends. There are 15 residues in the CDR3. CDR3 DNA sequence: TGTGCCAGCAGTTCCGCAGGTTCCCTTCTCACTGAAGCTTTCTTT. Amino acid sequence: CASSSAGSLLTEAFF.

The chain recombines TRBV6-5 with TRBJ2-7, with TRBD1 identical over 7 bases. Germline-derived CDR1 and CDR2 are MNHEY and SVGAGI. J was trimmed by 6 bases and V by 3 bases; bases with no gene match: 11. The CDR3 totals 15 residues. The CDR3 DNA sequence: TGTGCCAGCAGTTATCGCGTGACAGGGACGCGCGAGCAGTACTTC. The encoded protein is CASSYRVTGTREQYF.

The gene calls are TRBV4-2 and TRBJ2-2; D is possibly TRBD1 (6 bases). This CDR3 contains 17 residues. Per the germline V gene, CDR1 is LGHNA and CDR2 is YNFKEQ. V lost 0 bases and J 4 bases, leaving 15 bases between the germline ends. DNA for the CDR3: TGTGCCAGCAGCCAAGATGTAAGGGGGTTACTCACCGGGGAGCTGTTTTTT. Protein sequence: CASSQDVRGLLTGELFF.

The V and J genes are TRBV6-2 or TRBV6-3 and TRBJ1-2, with D unresolved. The CDR3 extends over 15 amino acids. Germline values: CDR1 MNHEY, CDR2 SVGEGT. The germline V and J ends were trimmed by 2 bases and 4 bases, with 14 bases remaining between them. In DNA form, the CDR3 reads TGTGCCAGCAGTTACCGGCCACCTTTGGGCTATGGCTACACCTTC. Protein: CASSYRPPLGYGYTF.

The sample holds a few counts of this clonotype. The rearrangement links TRBV27 to TRBJ2-1; D possibly matches TRBD1 or TRBD2 (5 bases each). V dropped 2 bases and J dropped 7 bases, with 9 bases sitting between them. The CDR3 length is 13 residues. Germline V gives CDR1 MNHEY, CDR2 SMNVEV (reference sequence). The DNA of the CDR3 is TGTGCCAGCAGTTTAGGTTGGGGGAATGAGCAGTTCTTC. Its protein is CASSLGWGNEQFF.

This clonotype was seen a handful of times. This chain connects TRBV5-1 to TRBJ2-3, with TRBD2 matching over 9 bases. V gave up 0 bases and J gave up 0 bases; unmatched junction bases: 8. In germline, CDR1 is SGHRS, CDR2 YFSETQ. There are 18 residues in the CDR3. Here the CDR3 DNA reads TGCGCCAGCAGCTTGGACAGGCTAGCGGGGTCAAGCACAGATACGCAGTATTTT. This sequence encodes CASSLDRLAGSSTDTQYF.

The genes are TRBV7-9 and TRBJ2-7; D is possibly TRBD1 or TRBD2 (5 bases each). Germline-derived CDR1 and CDR2 are SEHNR and FQNEAQ (reference sequence). CDR3 length: 14 amino acids. The V end was cut by 7 bases, the J end by 5 bases, with 18 bases between. The CDR3 is CASTPFFGADEQYF. DNA of the CDR3: TGTGCCAGCACCCCATTTTTCGGGGCGGACGAGCAGTACTTC.

This clonotype was observed a few times. The chain is built from TRBV12-3 or TRBV12-4 and TRBJ2-1; 9 bases align to TRBD2. This CDR3 contains 15 residues. The J segment lost 9 bases and the V segment lost 2 bases, leaving 8 bases of the junction unmatched. CDR3 nucleotides: TGTGCCAGCAGTTTATGGGCTAGCGGGGTGCGTGAGCAGTTCTTC. Translation: CASSLWASGVREQFF.

The gene calls are TRBV27 and TRBJ2-1; a weak D match, TRBD2 (5 bases). The CDR3 sequence is 15 residues long. V was trimmed by 5 bases and J by 6 bases, leaving 17 bases between them. CDR1 MNHEY and CDR2 SMNVEV come from the germline V gene (reference sequence). The CDR3 coding sequence is TGTGCCAGCAGTCCGAATATTGGACTGGTCAATGAGCAGTTCTTC. Translated: CASSPNIGLVNEQFF.

This clonotype was recorded a few times. V is TRBV20-1 and J is TRBJ2-1, with TRBD2 matching 10 bases. V lost 8 bases, J lost 4 bases, and 5 bases stayed unmatched. The CDR3 loop spans 13 amino acids. Per germline, CDR1 DFQATT and CDR2 SNEGSKA (reference sequence). The CDR3 nucleotides read TGCAGTTCTGCTAGCGGGGGATACAATGAGCAGTTCTTC. This translates into CSSASGGYNEQFF.

The J gene is TRBJ1-4, the V gene TRBV5-1, with D possibly matching TRBD1 (5 bases). The CDR3 consists of 15 residues. Germline V gene sequence: CDR1 SGHRS, CDR2 YFSETQ. V dropped 3 bases and J dropped 5 bases, with 14 bases sitting between them. CDR3 in DNA: TGCGCCAGCAGCTCCGGGGCCTACCGGAATGAAAAACTGTTTTTT. This sequence encodes CASSSGAYRNEKLFF.

The rearrangement joins TRBV7-8 to TRBJ2-5; unclear D gene. This CDR3 is built from 15 residues. Germline V gene lookup returns CDR1 SGHVS and CDR2 FQNEAQ. The V end was cut by 5 bases, the J end by 1 base, with 14 bases between. The CDR3 DNA reads TGTGCCAGCAGCGCCCAAGGGCAATCCCAAGAGACCCAGTACTTC. Protein: CASSAQGQSQETQYF.